This section outlines one TCR beta chain sequence together with its context. The antigen is unknown. Trimming removed 11 bases from V and 5 bases from J; junction bases left unmatched: 9. The germline V gene has CDR1 WNHNN and CDR2 SYGVQD (reference sequence). The CDR3 contains 13 residues. These data originate in a study of shared clonotypes between healthy human individuals. Study findings and constraints: Sampling was confined to blood; repertoires within tissues likely differ. Rarefaction analysis demonstrated incomplete sorted-subset sequencing notwithstanding large depth. Some clonotypes were shared by all four sorted-subset donors, while others were not shared. The non-shared ones had lower generation probabilities than the shared ones.

The assay was immunoSEQ multiplex PCR, and TCRdb's table has in-frame clones only and misses some. The sample gives under 1,900,000 clones, about 98.5% of which show up once; over 0.3% is in the top ten. This chain uses TRBV10-1 with TRBJ2-5; 9 nucleotides line up with TRBD1. The sequenced material came from naive CD4+ T cells sorted from blood. Subset in this sample: CD45RA+ positively selected. The source is a man between 25 and 39 years old in good health. CDR3 DNA sequence: TGCGCCGGACCCGGACAGGGGCTGGAGACCCAGTACTTC. This codes for CAGPGQGLETQYF.